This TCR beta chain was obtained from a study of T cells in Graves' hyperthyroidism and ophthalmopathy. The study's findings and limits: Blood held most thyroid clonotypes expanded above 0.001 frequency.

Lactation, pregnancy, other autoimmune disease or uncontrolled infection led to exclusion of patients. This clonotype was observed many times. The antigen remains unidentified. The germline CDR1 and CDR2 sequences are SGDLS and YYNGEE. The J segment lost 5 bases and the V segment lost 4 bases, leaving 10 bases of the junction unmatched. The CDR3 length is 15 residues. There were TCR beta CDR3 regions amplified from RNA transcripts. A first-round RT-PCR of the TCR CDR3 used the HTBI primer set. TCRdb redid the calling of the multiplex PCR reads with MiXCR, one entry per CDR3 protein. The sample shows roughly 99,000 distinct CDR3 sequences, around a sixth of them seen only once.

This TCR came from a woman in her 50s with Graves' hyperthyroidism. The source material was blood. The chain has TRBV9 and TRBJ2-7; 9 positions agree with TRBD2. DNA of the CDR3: TGTGCCAGCAGCATATCGGGACTAGCTTTCGACGAGCAGTACTTC. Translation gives CASSISGLAFDEQYF.